The 26 T cell receptor beta chains presented below share a single source sample, sequenced in a study of blood T cell repertoires in COVID-19. Sequencing used immunoSEQ multiplex PCR; TCRdb keeps in-frame clones, though not all of them. This table holds 260,000 or so clones, about 86% found once. The sample comprised peripheral blood. These receptors all stem from an elderly man with acute or convalescent COVID-19.

The chain is built from TRBV30 and TRBJ2-1, with 7 nucleotides matching TRBD2. Germline V gives CDR1 GTSNPN, CDR2 SVGIG (reference sequence). J was trimmed by 1 base and V by 3 bases; bases with no gene match: 6. This CDR3 is 15 amino acids long. In DNA, the CDR3 is TGTGCCTGGAGGAGAGGCGGGGGATCCTACAATGAGCAGTTCTTC. The encoded protein is CAWRRGGGSYNEQFF. Full variable domain (rest looked up from reference TRBV30 and TRBJ2-1): SQTIHQWPATLVQPVGSPLSLECTVEGTSNPNLYWYRQAAGRGLQLLFYSVGIGQISSEVPQNLSASRPQDRQFILSSKKLLLSDSGFYLCAWRRGGGSYNEQFFGPGTRLTVL.

The chain employs TRBV6-1 and TRBJ1-1; TRBD1 matches 8 bases. The CDR3 totals 16 residues. CDR1 and CDR2 from the germline V gene are MNHNS and SASEGT. After removal of 4 bases from V and 10 bases from J, the junction contained 17 bases not matched to a gene. CDR3 protein: CASSVRVLTGVVGAFF. In DNA, the CDR3 is TGTGCCAGCAGTGTCCGAGTTCTGACAGGGGTTGTGGGAGCTTTCTTT.

V is TRBV7-9 and J is TRBJ2-1; maybe TRBD2 (6 bases). Germline CDR1 and CDR2: SEHNR and FQNEAQ (reference sequence). The CDR3 sequence is 16 residues long. V was pared by 8 bases and J by 9 bases, with 26 bases between. The CDR3 DNA is TGTGCCAGCTACGGCTACGGGACTCAAGGTGTGGGTGAGCAGTTCTTC. It translates to CASYGYGTQGVGEQFF.

J is TRBJ1-2 and V is TRBV19; D might be TRBD1 (6 bases). The CDR3 is 13 amino acids. Germline V gene data show CDR1 as LNHDA and CDR2 as SQIVND (reference sequence). V lost 5 bases to trimming and J lost 4 bases, with 11 bases between them. The CDR3 region is CASSLPQGYGYTF. CDR3 coding DNA: TGTGCCAGTAGTCTCCCACAGGGCTATGGCTACACCTTC.

The V call is TRBV5-4, the J call TRBJ2-1; 8 nucleotides line up with TRBD2. There are 15 residues in the CDR3. Germline CDR1 and CDR2: SGHNT and YYREEE (reference sequence). The J segment lost 7 bases and the V segment lost 2 bases, leaving 8 bases of the junction unmatched. The CDR3 DNA reads as TGTGCCAGCAGCTTAAGTAGCGGGGAGCATAATGAGCAGTTCTTC. Protein product: CASSLSSGEHNEQFF.

This clone came up a few times. The chain combines TRBV7-9 with TRBJ2-7, with 10 bases that match TRBD2. This CDR3 spans 15 amino acids. The V segment lost 3 bases and the J segment 6 bases; nucleotides outside the gene matches: 8. Germline CDR1 is SEHNR and CDR2 is FQNEAQ (reference sequence). CDR3 loop: CASSFSGRLPLEQYF. The CDR3 DNA reads TGTGCCAGCAGCTTTAGCGGGAGGCTCCCCCTCGAGCAGTACTTC.

V gene TRBV6-6 combines with J gene TRBJ1-1; TRBD1 matches 8 bases. The CDR3 has 14 residues. J gave up 5 bases and V 3 bases, and 5 bases lay outside the gene matches. The germline V gene encodes CDR1 MNHNY and CDR2 SVGAGI (reference sequence). CDR3 DNA sequence: TGTGCCAGCAGTTATACAGGGGGACGGACTGAAGCTTTCTTT. This gives the protein CASSYTGGRTEAFF.

V gene TRBV6-5 combines with J gene TRBJ1-3, with D possibly being TRBD1 (6 bases). V was cut by 0 bases and J by 4 bases, with 13 bases left in between. CDR1 MNHEY and CDR2 SVGAGI come from the germline V gene. This CDR3 is built from 16 residues. The CDR3, as DNA: TGTGCCAGCAGTTACTCCCGGACAGCCATGGGAAACACCATATATTTT. Protein: CASSYSRTAMGNTIYF.

The J gene is TRBJ2-1, the V gene TRBV3-1 (or the pseudogene TRBV3-2); TRBD2 is a possible D gene (5 bases). Germline V gives CDR1 LGHDT, CDR2 YNNKEL (reference sequence). Trimming cost V 4 bases and J 3 bases, with 13 bases left between them. The length of the CDR3 is 15 residues. The CDR3 bases are TGTGCCAGCAGCCTGCGATTCACTAGCTACAATGAGCAGTTCTTC. Protein sequence: CASSLRFTSYNEQFF.

This sequence joins TRBV7-2 and TRBJ2-3; 9 nucleotides line up with TRBD1. The CDR3 runs 16 residues. Germline CDR1 is SGHTA and CDR2 is FQGNSA. With V trimmed by 1 base and J by 5 bases, 7 bases remained unmatched. The CDR3 DNA reads as TGTGCCAGCAGCTTAGTCCCACAGGGGGCTAAAGATACGCAGTATTTT. As protein: CASSLVPQGAKDTQYF.

The rearrangement joins TRBV5-1 to TRBJ2-1; no clear D gene. Germline CDR1 and CDR2: SGHRS and YFSETQ. The length of the CDR3 is 13 residues. V was pared by 3 bases and J by 6 bases, with 10 bases between. CDR3 protein: CASSSRPANEQFF. The CDR3 DNA follows: TGCGCCAGCAGCTCGCGGCCGGCCAATGAGCAGTTCTTC.

This clone was recorded at least ten times. The V gene is TRBV7-6, the J gene TRBJ2-3, with 14 bases identical to TRBD2. Germline CDR1 SGHVS, CDR2 FNYEAQ. The V gene end was trimmed by 5 bases and the J gene end by 0 bases; junction bases not matched to a gene: 4. The CDR3 length is 17 residues. The CDR3 region is CASSRLAGGRSTDTQYF. CDR3 DNA: TGTGCCAGCAGCCGACTAGCGGGGGGGCGAAGCACAGATACGCAGTATTTT.

The chain carries TRBV18 and TRBJ2-1; no reliable D call. Trimming cost V 1 base and J 9 bases, with 4 bases left between them. The CDR3 has 11 residues. Per germline, CDR1 KGHSH and CDR2 LQKENI. The CDR3 DNA is TGTGCCAGCTCACCACTCGGTGAGCAGTTCTTC. As protein: CASSPLGEQFF.

As for this clone: Other DNA sequences in this sample translate to the same CDR3. The DNA of the CDR3 is TGTGCCAGTAGTATTAGGGGGTCTGGGGCCAACGTCCTGACTTTC. It encodes CASSIRGSGANVLTF. The V and J genes are TRBV19 and TRBJ2-6, with a weak D call TRBD1 (6 bases). V was trimmed by 3 bases and J by 1 base, leaving 7 bases between them. The CDR3 is 15 amino acids. CDR1 and CDR2 from the germline V gene are LNHDA and SQIVND (reference sequence). The variable domain in full, completed from reference TRBV19 and TRBJ2-6, reads DGGITQSPKYLFRKEGQNVTLSCEQNLNHDAMYWYRQDPGQGLRLIYYSQIVNDFQKGDIAEGYSVSREKKESFPLTVTSAQKNPTAFYLCASSIRGSGANVLTFGAGSRLTVL.

V is TRBV7-2 and J is TRBJ2-3, with a possible D match to TRBD2 (6 bases). Germline V gives CDR1 SGHTA, CDR2 FQGNSA. This CDR3 is 16 amino acids long. Trimming cost V 0 bases and J 3 bases, with 13 bases left between them. The CDR3 nucleotides read TGTGCCAGCAGCTTAGCGCAGGGACTCTCTACAGATACGCAGTATTTT. It is translated as CASSLAQGLSTDTQYF.

The chain has TRBV9 and TRBJ2-2, with TRBD2 matching over 7 bases. Trimming took 4 bases from V and 3 from J; bases not matched to a gene: 6. Germline-derived CDR1 and CDR2 are SGDLS and YYNGEE. The CDR3 is 15 residues long. CDR3 loop: CASSQYREDTGELFF. CDR3 DNA sequence: TGTGCCAGCAGCCAGTACCGGGAGGACACCGGGGAGCTGTTTTTT.

V and J are TRBV9 and TRBJ2-1; the match to TRBD1 covers 9 bases. The J segment lost 10 bases and the V segment lost 3 bases, leaving 8 bases of the junction unmatched. From germline, CDR1 is SGDLS and CDR2 YYNGEE. The CDR3 length is 14 residues. The CDR3 sequence is CASSGAGQGSEQFF. Written as DNA, the CDR3 is TGTGCCAGCAGCGGCGCGGGACAGGGTAGCGAGCAGTTCTTC. Based on the CDR3 plus reference TRBV9 and TRBJ2-1, the full variable domain is DSGVTQTPKHLITATGQRVTLRCSPRSGDLSVYWYQQSLDQGLQFLIQYYNGEERAKGNILERFSAQQFPDLHSELNLSSLELGDSALYFCASSGAGQGSEQFFGPGTRLTVL.

The sample holds one count of this clone. The genes are TRBV5-1 and TRBJ2-3, with TRBD2 matching over 13 bases. The germline CDR1 and CDR2 sequences are SGHRS and YFSETQ. The V segment lost 4 bases and the J segment 3 bases; nucleotides outside the gene matches: 5. There are 16 residues in the CDR3. The CDR3 DNA reads TGCGCCAGCAGCACCCGGACTAGCGGGAGAACAGATACGCAGTATTTT. Translating it yields CASSTRTSGRTDTQYF. The whole variable domain, remainder taken from reference TRBV5-1 and TRBJ2-3, is KAGVTQTPRYLIKTRGQQVTLSCSPISGHRSVSWYQQTPGQGLQFLFEYFSETQRNKGNFPGRFSGRQFSNSRSEMNVSTLELGDSALYLCASSTRTSGRTDTQYFGPGTRLTVL.

This chain uses TRBV7-8 with TRBJ2-1; D might be TRBD1 (6 bases). Trimming took off 5 bases at V and 4 bases at J, with 12 bases between the two ends. This CDR3 comprises 14 residues. Germline assignment: CDR1 SGHVS and CDR2 FQNEAQ. The chain's CDR3 is CASSRQQGYNEQFF. For the CDR3, the DNA is TGTGCCAGCAGCCGACAACAGGGTTACAATGAGCAGTTCTTC.

This rearrangement joins TRBV30 to TRBJ2-5, with D maybe TRBD2 (6 bases). The germline V gene encodes CDR1 GTSNPN and CDR2 SVGIG (reference sequence). CDR3 length: 12 amino acids. V was clipped by 3 bases and J by 10 bases, with 15 bases between them. The CDR3 DNA sequence: TGTGCCTGGAGCCGAGGGCCGGGGGACCAGTACTTC. This sequence encodes CAWSRGPGDQYF.

The chain recombines TRBV7-2 with TRBJ2-7, with a possible D match to TRBD2 (6 bases). The CDR3 covers 13 residues. The V gene's germline CDR1 is SGHTA and CDR2 FQGNSA. Between the trimmed V and J ends, which lost 0 bases and 6 bases, there was a span of 9 bases. CDR3 sequence reads: CASSLAGGSEQYF. CDR3 nucleotide sequence: TGTGCCAGCAGCTTAGCTGGGGGGAGCGAGCAGTACTTC.

The rearrangement uses TRBV7-3 and TRBJ2-1, with 12 bases lining up with TRBD2. This CDR3 region has 13 residues. The ends lost 5 bases at V and 12 bases at J; junction bases unmatched: 5. CDR1 and CDR2 from the germline V gene are SGHTA and FQGTGA. This CDR3 reads CASSTGTSGPQFF. CDR3 nucleotides: TGTGCCAGCAGCACCGGGACTAGCGGGCCGCAGTTCTTC.

The chain joins TRBV19 to TRBJ2-7; a possible D gene is TRBD2 (7 bases). Trimming removed 4 bases at V and 5 bases at J, with 9 bases between. Germline V gene sequence: CDR1 LNHDA, CDR2 SQIVND (reference sequence). This CDR3 is 12 amino acids long. The DNA of the CDR3 is TGTGCCAGTAGTAAAGGGGGGGACGAGCAGTACTTC. This encodes CASSKGGDEQYF.

This sequence joins TRBV18 and TRBJ1-3, with D unresolved. Trimming cost V 3 bases and J 7 bases, with 16 bases left between them. The CDR3 sequence is 15 residues long. The germline V gene has CDR1 KGHSH and CDR2 LQKENI. CDR3 in DNA: TGTGCCAGCTCACCCTCCTCTGGTCCCGCGAACACCATATATTTT. Amino acids: CASSPSSGPANTIYF.

This clone was observed a single time. V is TRBV11-2 and J is TRBJ1-2; possible D gene TRBD1, 6 bases. Between the trimmed V and J ends, which lost 2 bases and 4 bases, there was a span of 11 bases. Germline CDR1 reads SGHAT; CDR2 reads FQNNGV. The CDR3 runs to 14 residues. The CDR3 DNA follows: TGTGCCAGCAGCTTACAGGGGAAGGGCTATGGCTACACCTTC. Translation: CASSLQGKGYGYTF.

The chain couples TRBV28 to TRBJ2-7; TRBD2 agrees at 7 bases. CDR1 is MDHEN, CDR2 SYDVKM, per germline. V lost 8 bases and J lost 1; bases outside the gene matches: 5. The CDR3 contains 13 residues. The CDR3 loop is CASGRATSYEQYF. In DNA form, the CDR3 reads TGTGCCAGCGGGAGGGCAACTTCCTACGAGCAGTACTTC.